Listed here is a single TCR beta chain. Its antigen is unknown. These data are taken from a study of OX40 agonist ivuxolimab in advanced cancers. Assay: immunoSEQ multiplex PCR; the TCRdb copy retains only in-frame clones and omits some. The top ten hold roughly 2% of the sample, which has some 81,000 clones, approximately 86% seen once. Germline V CDR1 and CDR2: SGHTA, FQGTGA. After removal of 2 bases from V and 1 base from J, the junction contained 4 bases not matched to a gene. The CDR3 totals 15 residues. Points from the study as a whole: Expanded clones tended on average to be more numerous among CD8+ T cells than CD4+.

The clonotype originates from an adult with an advanced solid tumor such as melanoma, head and neck, liver or kidney cancer. V gene TRBV7-3 combines with J gene TRBJ1-2; TRBD1 aligns across 7 bases. Specimen: CD4+ or CD8+ T cells sorted from blood, collected in a trial of the OX40 agonist ivuxolimab. The CDR3: CASSLGTANNYGYTF. CDR3 sequence (DNA): TGTGCCAGCAGCTTAGGGACAGCAAATAACTATGGCTACACCTTC.